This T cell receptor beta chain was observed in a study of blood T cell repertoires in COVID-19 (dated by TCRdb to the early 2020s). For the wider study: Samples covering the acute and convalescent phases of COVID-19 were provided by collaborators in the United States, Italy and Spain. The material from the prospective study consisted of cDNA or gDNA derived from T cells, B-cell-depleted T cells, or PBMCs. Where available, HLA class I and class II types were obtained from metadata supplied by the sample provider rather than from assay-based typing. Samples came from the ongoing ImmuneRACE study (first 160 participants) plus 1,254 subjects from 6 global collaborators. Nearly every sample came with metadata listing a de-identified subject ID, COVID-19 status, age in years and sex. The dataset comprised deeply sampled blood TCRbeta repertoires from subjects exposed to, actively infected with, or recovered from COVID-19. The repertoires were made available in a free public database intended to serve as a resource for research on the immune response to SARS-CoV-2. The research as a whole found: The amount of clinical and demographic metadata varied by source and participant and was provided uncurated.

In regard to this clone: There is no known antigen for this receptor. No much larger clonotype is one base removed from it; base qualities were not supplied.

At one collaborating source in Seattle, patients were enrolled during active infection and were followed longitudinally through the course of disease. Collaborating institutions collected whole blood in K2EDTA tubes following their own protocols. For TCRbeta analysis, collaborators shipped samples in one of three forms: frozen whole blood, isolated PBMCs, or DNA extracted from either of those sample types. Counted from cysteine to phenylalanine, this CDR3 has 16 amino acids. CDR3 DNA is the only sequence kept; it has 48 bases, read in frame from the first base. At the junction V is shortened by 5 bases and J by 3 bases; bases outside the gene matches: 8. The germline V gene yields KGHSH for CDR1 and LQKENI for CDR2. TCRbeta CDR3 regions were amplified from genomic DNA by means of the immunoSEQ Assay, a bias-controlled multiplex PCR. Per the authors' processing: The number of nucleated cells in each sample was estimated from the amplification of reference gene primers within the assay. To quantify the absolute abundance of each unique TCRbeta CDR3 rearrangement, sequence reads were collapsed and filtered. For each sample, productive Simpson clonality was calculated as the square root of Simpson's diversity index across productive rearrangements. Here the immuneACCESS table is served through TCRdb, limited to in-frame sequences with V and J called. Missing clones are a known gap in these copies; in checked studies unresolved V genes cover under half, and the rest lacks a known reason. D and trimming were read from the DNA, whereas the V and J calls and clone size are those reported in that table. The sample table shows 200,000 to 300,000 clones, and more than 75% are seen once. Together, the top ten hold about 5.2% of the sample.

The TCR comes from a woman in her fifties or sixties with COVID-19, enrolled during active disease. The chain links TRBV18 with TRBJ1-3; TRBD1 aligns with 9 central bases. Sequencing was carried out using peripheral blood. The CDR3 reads CASSDDATGGGNTIYF. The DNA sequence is TGTGCCAGCTCAGACGACGCGACAGGGGGTGGAAACACCATATATTTT.